This T cell receptor beta chain was recovered during a study of identical twins. Broader study findings: With monozygotic twins, out-of-frame TCR alpha sharing exceeded what models estimated. Rather than following the same donors, the conclusions depended on cross-sectional statistical analysis.

CDR1 is LGHNA and CDR2 is YSLEER in the germline V gene. CDR3 length equals 16 residues. The V and J ends lost 1 base and 4 bases, in that order; junction bases with no gene match: 5. There are a few counts of this clonotype. Its matching antigen is unknown. MiXCR, run by TCRdb on the 5' RACE reads, gives a single entry per CDR3 protein. This sample carries approximately 260,000 distinct CDR3 sequences, over 12% of them seen once, and the ten largest clones take around 9.5%. Each donor was a healthy Caucasian. Sequenced sample: memory (CD45RO+) T cells sorted from blood. The sequence derives from a woman aged 18-29 years in good health. This chain joins TRBV4-3 and TRBJ2-5, with 11 bases that match TRBD2. The CDR3: CASSQALGTSGETQYF. In DNA form, the CDR3 reads TGCGCCAGCAGCCAAGCCCTCGGGACTAGCGGAGAGACCCAGTACTTC.